These 32 T cell receptor beta chains were all obtained from the same sample, sequenced in a study of identical twins. TCRdb reprocessed the 5' RACE reads with MiXCR, giving one entry per CDR3 protein. Of 450,000 to 650,000 distinct CDR3 sequences listed, around 9.6% are singletons. These data also formed part of another study, on yellow fever vaccine responses in identical twins.

The sample taken for sequencing was PBMCs. The receptors were sampled from a young woman in good health.

The table lists this clonotype with many counts. This chain uses TRBV11-2 with TRBJ2-5; D gene uncertain. V gave up 2 bases and J gave up 2 bases, with 6 bases separating them. The germline CDR1 and CDR2 sequences are SGHAT and FQNNGV. This CDR3 is built from 13 residues. For the CDR3, the DNA is TGTGCCAGCAGCTTATGGCGGCAAGAGACCCAGTACTTC. Amino acid sequence: CASSLWRQETQYF.

This clonotype was counted a few times. The chain uses TRBV6-5 and TRBJ2-5; the D gene is possibly TRBD1 (6 bases). The CDR3 runs to 14 residues. Germline V lookup: CDR1 MNHEY, CDR2 SVGAGI. Trimming removed 4 bases at V and 4 bases at J, with 13 bases between. The CDR3 spells CASSSPGDIETQYF. The CDR3 bases are TGTGCCAGCAGTTCCCCCGGGGACATAGAGACCCAGTACTTC.

V is TRBV27 and J is TRBJ2-2; TRBD2 aligns across 11 bases. This CDR3 is built from 16 residues. Germline assignment: CDR1 MNHEY and CDR2 SMNVEV (reference sequence). V lost 5 bases to trimming and J lost 5 bases; unmatched junction nucleotides: 7. CDR3 nucleotide sequence: TGTGCCAGCAGTAAGCTAGCGGGGGGTGGAACCGGGGAGCTGTTTTTT. The encoded protein is CASSKLAGGGTGELFF.

In its sample, this clonotype was seen many times. V usage is TRBV27 and J usage is TRBJ1-2; the D gene is possibly TRBD1 (5 bases). CDR3 length: 14 residues. Trimming removed 4 bases at V and 3 bases at J, with 12 bases between. The germline gives CDR1 MNHEY, CDR2 SMNVEV (reference sequence). CDR3 loop: CASSSAGTDYGYTF. The CDR3 nucleotides read TGTGCCAGCAGTTCCGCCGGGACGGACTATGGCTACACCTTC.

Ten or more counts support this clonotype. The chain has TRBV7-9 and TRBJ2-7; D call uncertain. The V end was cut by 5 bases, the J end by 0 bases, with 14 bases between. Germline V gene data show CDR1 as SEHNR and CDR2 as FQNEAQ (reference sequence). This CDR3 region has 15 residues. In DNA form, the CDR3 reads TGTGCCAGCAGCGAATGGCAGACTCGCTCCTACGAGCAGTACTTC. Residues: CASSEWQTRSYEQYF.

The chain recombines TRBV15 with TRBJ1-2; D gene uncertain. This CDR3 spans 14 amino acids. The germline V and J ends were trimmed by 0 bases and 4 bases, with 9 bases remaining between them. CDR1 is LNHNV, CDR2 YYDKDF, per germline (reference sequence). For the CDR3, the DNA is TGTGCCACCAGCAGAGAAGGTACCCTCTATGGCTACACCTTC. Translating it yields CATSREGTLYGYTF.

This chain connects TRBV7-2 to TRBJ2-7; D might be TRBD1 or TRBD2, each matching 6 bases. This CDR3 has 15 amino acids. Trimming shortened V by 3 bases and J by 4 bases, and 16 bases separated the two germline ends. CDR1 is SGHTA, CDR2 FQGNSA, per germline. CDR3 amino acids: CASSLRPGAGYEQYF. CDR3 nucleotide sequence: TGTGCCAGCAGCTTGAGGCCAGGGGCGGGGTACGAGCAGTACTTC.

This clonotype came up a few times. The chain joins TRBV29-1 to TRBJ2-7; a weak D match, TRBD2 (6 bases). Trimming removed 4 bases at V and 3 bases at J, with 13 bases between. The CDR3 length is 13 residues. CDR1 and CDR2 from the germline V gene are SQVTM and ANQGSEA. CDR3 bases: TGCAGCGTTGTCGGGACGGACTACTACGAGCAGTACTTC. Encoded protein: CSVVGTDYYEQYF.

This clonotype was picked up many times. The J gene is TRBJ1-2, the V gene TRBV6-1; perhaps TRBD1 as D (6 bases). The CDR3 totals 13 residues. The V gene lost 10 bases and the J gene lost 4 bases, with 16 bases spanning the gap. Per germline, CDR1 MNHNS and CDR2 SASEGT. The CDR3 protein is CATQDRNSYGYTF. The CDR3 nucleotides are TGTGCCACTCAAGACAGGAACTCCTATGGCTACACCTTC.

This clonotype was counted many times. This sequence joins TRBV11-2 and TRBJ2-3, with 12 bases aligning to TRBD1. The CDR3 runs 15 residues. Germline V gene data show CDR1 as SGHAT and CDR2 as FQNNGV. With 5 bases clipped from V and 7 bases from J, the junction kept 7 bases outside the gene matches. The CDR3 region is CASSPRGQGAYTQYF. The CDR3 nucleotides read TGTGCCAGCAGCCCGAGGGGACAGGGGGCGTATACGCAGTATTTT.

This clonotype occurred a few times. The chain uses TRBV4-2 and TRBJ2-7, with D uncertain. Deletions cut 0 bases from V and 3 bases from J, with 12 bases between. In germline, CDR1 is LGHNA, CDR2 YNFKEQ. This CDR3 is built from 15 residues. CDR3 sequence (DNA): TGTGCCAGCAGCCAAGAGGGATATGTAGGCTACGAGCAGTACTTC. Translation gives CASSQEGYVGYEQYF.

V usage is TRBV20-1 and J usage is TRBJ2-5; 12 positions agree with TRBD2. The CDR3 consists of 15 residues. In germline, CDR1 is DFQATT, CDR2 SNEGSKA (reference sequence). V shed 0 bases and J 3 bases; nucleotides not matched to a gene: 2. The CDR3 here is CSARELAGGKETQYF. In nucleotides, the CDR3 is TGCAGTGCTAGAGAGCTAGCGGGGGGGAAAGAGACCCAGTACTTC.

This clonotype has ten or more counts. V gene TRBV12-3 or TRBV12-4 combines with J gene TRBJ2-2, with 8 positions matching TRBD1. This CDR3 comprises 15 residues. V shed 6 bases, J shed 5 bases, and the junction held 8 bases outside the gene matches. Here the CDR3 reads CASRATGVVTGELFF. The CDR3 coding sequence is TGTGCCAGCAGGGCGACAGGGGTTGTTACCGGGGAGCTGTTTTTT.

This clonotype was detected ten times or more. The chain joins TRBV11-2 to TRBJ2-1, with 7 nucleotides matching TRBD2. V trimming: 1 base; J trimming: 2 bases; junction bases outside the gene matches: 5. This CDR3 region has 16 residues. From germline, CDR1 is SGHAT and CDR2 FQNNGV. This CDR3 reads CASSLVWRGTYNEQFF. CDR3 bases: TGTGCCAGCAGCTTAGTCTGGCGGGGGACCTACAATGAGCAGTTCTTC.

This clonotype showed up many times. The CDR3 is CASSRETGGVGSTDTQYF. The CDR3 coding sequence is TGCGCCAGCAGCCGGGAGACAGGGGGCGTGGGTAGCACAGATACGCAGTATTTT. The J gene is TRBJ2-3, the V gene TRBV4-3, with TRBD1 matching 10 bases. There are 18 residues in the CDR3. The trim removed 4 bases at V and 0 bases at J, leaving 10 bases unmatched. Per germline, CDR1 LGHNA and CDR2 YSLEER.

This clonotype came up many times. This sequence joins TRBV20-1 and TRBJ1-5; D is perhaps TRBD1 (6 bases). V shed 6 bases and J shed 6 bases, with 15 bases lying between them. The CDR3 sequence is 13 residues long. Germline values: CDR1 DFQATT, CDR2 SNEGSKA (reference sequence). CDR3 DNA: TGCAGTGCGAACAGGGAGTTGGGTCAGCCCCAGCATTTT. Protein: CSANRELGQPQHF.

Many counts were recorded for this clonotype. The chain employs TRBV6-1 and TRBJ2-5, with TRBD2 matching 9 bases. The length of the CDR3 is 15 residues. CDR1 is MNHNS and CDR2 is SASEGT in the germline V gene. J was trimmed by 2 bases and V by 7 bases; bases with no gene match: 8. This chain's CDR3 is CASTRLAEIQETQYF. Written as DNA, the CDR3 is TGTGCCAGCACCCGACTAGCGGAGATTCAAGAGACCCAGTACTTC.

This clonotype was seen a handful of times. The chain is built from TRBV29-1 and TRBJ2-7, with D perhaps TRBD1 or TRBD2 (5 bases each). The V end was cut by 5 bases, the J end by 3 bases, with 11 bases between. The CDR3 extends over 12 amino acids. Germline V CDR1 and CDR2: SQVTM, ANQGSEA. The DNA for the CDR3 is TGCAGCGTTCAGGTTGGGGGCTACGAGCAGTACTTC. Translating it yields CSVQVGGYEQYF.

The chain recombines TRBV12-3 or TRBV12-4 with TRBJ2-5; a weak D match, TRBD1 (6 bases). Trimming left V 6 bases short and J 4 bases short, with 18 bases between. The CDR3 contains 15 residues. The CDR3 protein is CASRPRTGLSETQYF. DNA for the CDR3: TGTGCCAGCAGACCTAGAACAGGGCTATCAGAGACCCAGTACTTC.

This clonotype was detected ten times or more. The genes are TRBV5-1 and TRBJ2-3, with 10 bases aligning to TRBD1. The CDR3 totals 17 residues. Germline loops: CDR1 SGHRS, CDR2 YFSETQ. With V trimmed by 4 bases and J by 6 bases, 14 bases remained unmatched. CDR3 in amino acids: CASSTGDRGTLEDTQYF. In DNA, the CDR3 is TGCGCCAGCAGCACCGGGGACAGGGGAACTCTGGAGGATACGCAGTATTTT. The variable domain in full, completed from reference TRBV5-1 and TRBJ2-3, reads KAGVTQTPRYLIKTRGQQVTLSCSPISGHRSVSWYQQTPGQGLQFLFEYFSETQRNKGNFPGRFSGRQFSNSRSEMNVSTLELGDSALYLCASSTGDRGTLEDTQYFGPGTRLTVL.

The rearrangement uses TRBV27 and TRBJ2-1; D not certain. This CDR3 has 14 residues. Germline V gene sequence: CDR1 MNHEY, CDR2 SMNVEV (reference sequence). Trimming cost V 3 bases and J 1 base, with 7 bases left between them. In DNA form, the CDR3 reads TGTGCCAGCAGTTTCAGGTTGTCCTACAATGAGCAGTTCTTC. This sequence encodes CASSFRLSYNEQFF.

This clonotype has more than one count but fewer than ten. The CDR3, as DNA: TGTGCCAGCAGTTTACCTATCCAGGGTGAAGCTTTCTTT. Translation gives CASSLPIQGEAFF. The chain links TRBV12-3 or TRBV12-4 to TRBJ1-1, with D possibly TRBD1 on 5 matching bases. The CDR3 sequence is 13 residues long. V was shortened by 2 bases and J by 7 bases, with 11 bases between the two germline ends.

This clonotype was counted ten times or more. The gene calls are TRBV7-9 and TRBJ1-1; the D gene is possibly TRBD1 (5 bases). The ends were cut back, 1 base at V and 9 bases at J, with 12 bases in the middle. This CDR3 comprises 13 residues. Germline V gene lookup returns CDR1 SEHNR and CDR2 FQNEAQ (reference sequence). The CDR3 reads CASSLEGRGKAFF. In DNA, the CDR3 is TGTGCCAGCAGCTTAGAGGGGCGGGGGAAAGCTTTCTTT.

This clonotype was seen ten or more times. The rearrangement joins TRBV5-6 to TRBJ2-1; D is ambiguous. CDR1 is SGHDT and CDR2 is YYEEEE in the germline V gene. This CDR3 has 16 residues. Trimming took off 0 bases at V and 0 bases at J, with 10 bases between the two ends. In DNA form, the CDR3 reads TGTGCCAGCAGCTTGGAGCTCGAGAGCTCCTACAATGAGCAGTTCTTC. This codes for CASSLELESSYNEQFF.

The CDR3 spells CASSRMGPMNTEAFF. The CDR3 nucleotides are TGTGCCAGCAGCCGTATGGGACCGATGAACACTGAAGCTTTCTTT. The chain recombines TRBV9 with TRBJ1-1; a weak D match, TRBD1 (5 bases). This CDR3 is 15 amino acids long. Germline V gene lookup returns CDR1 SGDLS and CDR2 YYNGEE. V lost 4 bases, J lost 0 bases, and 13 bases lay in between. Full variable domain (remainder filled in from reference TRBV9 and TRBJ1-1): DSGVTQTPKHLITATGQRVTLRCSPRSGDLSVYWYQQSLDQGLQFLIQYYNGEERAKGNILERFSAQQFPDLHSELNLSSLELGDSALYFCASSRMGPMNTEAFFGQGTRLTVV.

This clonotype was seen many times. This chain uses TRBV20-1 with TRBJ2-1, with D possibly TRBD2 on 5 matching bases. The germline V gene has CDR1 DFQATT and CDR2 SNEGSKA (reference sequence). This CDR3 has 14 residues. V lost 5 bases to trimming and J lost 3 bases, with 14 bases between them. CDR3 region: CSAPDWQDYNEQFF. The CDR3 DNA follows: TGCAGTGCTCCGGACTGGCAAGACTACAATGAGCAGTTCTTC.

This clonotype was recorded a few times. The rearrangement joins TRBV6-5 to TRBJ2-2; D call uncertain. Germline V lookup: CDR1 MNHEY, CDR2 SVGAGI. The V gene lost 0 bases and the J gene lost 4 bases, with 12 bases spanning the gap. The CDR3 length is 16 residues. CDR3 nucleotides: TGTGCCAGCAGTTACTCCCTAGAATTCGGCACCGGGGAGCTGTTTTTT. Translating gives CASSYSLEFGTGELFF.

V is TRBV3-1 and J is TRBJ2-7, with TRBD2 matching 14 bases. V gave up 2 bases and J gave up 5 bases; unmatched junction bases: 2. Germline lookup yields CDR1 LGHDT and CDR2 YNNKEL (reference sequence). The CDR3 has 15 residues. CDR3 bases: TGTGCCAGCAGCCAACGGACTAGCGGGAGGCACGAGCAGTACTTC. It specifies CASSQRTSGRHEQYF.

This clonotype was counted between two and nine times. CDR3 sequence reads: CSGLAGKETQYF. CDR3 in DNA: TGCAGTGGACTAGCGGGTAAAGAGACCCAGTACTTC. V and J are TRBV20-1 and TRBJ2-5; the match to TRBD2 covers 10 bases. Trimming cost V 7 bases and J 3 bases; bases outside gene matches: 2. Germline CDR1 is DFQATT and CDR2 is SNEGSKA (reference sequence). CDR3 length: 12 residues.

This clonotype appeared a few times. The gene calls are TRBV28 and TRBJ2-7, with TRBD1 as a possible D gene (6 bases). This CDR3 is 16 amino acids long. V was cut by 2 bases and J by 7 bases, with 21 bases left in between. Germline V CDR1 and CDR2: MDHEN, SYDVKM. CDR3 in amino acids: CASSLSTPTGRGEQYF. The CDR3 nucleotides read TGTGCCAGCAGTTTAAGTACCCCCACGGGAAGGGGGGAGCAGTACTTC.

The chain combines TRBV5-1 with TRBJ2-3, with 8 positions matching TRBD1. Germline-derived CDR1 and CDR2 are SGHRS and YFSETQ. This CDR3 comprises 15 residues. With V trimmed by 0 bases and J by 1 base, 1 base remained unmatched. The CDR3 DNA is TGCGCCAGCAGCTTGGAGGGACAGGGCACAGATACGCAGTATTTT. Translating gives CASSLEGQGTDTQYF. Full variable domain (outside the CDR3, taken from reference TRBV5-1 and TRBJ2-3): KAGVTQTPRYLIKTRGQQVTLSCSPISGHRSVSWYQQTPGQGLQFLFEYFSETQRNKGNFPGRFSGRQFSNSRSEMNVSTLELGDSALYLCASSLEGQGTDTQYFGPGTRLTVL.

The chain uses TRBV5-1 and TRBJ1-1, with D unclear. This CDR3 has 16 amino acids. V lost 3 bases and J 2 bases, leaving 17 bases between the germline ends. Germline V gives CDR1 SGHRS, CDR2 YFSETQ. The CDR3 is CASSSQRLVSNTEAFF. For the CDR3, the DNA is TGCGCCAGCAGCTCACAACGGCTGGTGAGCAACACTGAAGCTTTCTTT. The variable domain in full, completed from reference TRBV5-1 and TRBJ1-1, reads KAGVTQTPRYLIKTRGQQVTLSCSPISGHRSVSWYQQTPGQGLQFLFEYFSETQRNKGNFPGRFSGRQFSNSRSEMNVSTLELGDSALYLCASSSQRLVSNTEAFFGQGTRLTVV.